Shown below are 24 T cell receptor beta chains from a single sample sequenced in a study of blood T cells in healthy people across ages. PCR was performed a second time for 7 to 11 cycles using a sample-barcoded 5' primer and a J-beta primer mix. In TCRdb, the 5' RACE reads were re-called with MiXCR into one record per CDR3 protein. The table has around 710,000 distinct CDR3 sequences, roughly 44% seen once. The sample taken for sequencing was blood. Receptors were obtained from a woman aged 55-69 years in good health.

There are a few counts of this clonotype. The CDR3 DNA sequence: TGTGCCAGCAGCTTCGTTAGCAATCAGCCCCAGCATTTT. It is translated as CASSFVSNQPQHF. The V call is TRBV7-9, the J call TRBJ1-5; D is ambiguous. V dropped 3 bases and J dropped 0 bases, with 3 bases sitting between them. This CDR3 has 13 amino acids. Germline values: CDR1 SEHNR, CDR2 FQNEAQ (reference sequence).

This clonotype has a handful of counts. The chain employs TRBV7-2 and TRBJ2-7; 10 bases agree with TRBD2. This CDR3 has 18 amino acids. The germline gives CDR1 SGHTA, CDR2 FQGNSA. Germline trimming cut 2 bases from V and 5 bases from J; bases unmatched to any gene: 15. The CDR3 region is CASSLQAGGDVWSHEQYF. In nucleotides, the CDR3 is TGTGCCAGCAGCTTACAAGCGGGAGGGGACGTGTGGTCCCACGAGCAGTACTTC.

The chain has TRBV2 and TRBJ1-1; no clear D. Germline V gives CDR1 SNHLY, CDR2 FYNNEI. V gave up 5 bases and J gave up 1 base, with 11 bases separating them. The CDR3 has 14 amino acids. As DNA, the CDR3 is TGTGCCAGCAGTCCTAACACCCAGAACACTGAAGCTTTCTTT. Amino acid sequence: CASSPNTQNTEAFF.

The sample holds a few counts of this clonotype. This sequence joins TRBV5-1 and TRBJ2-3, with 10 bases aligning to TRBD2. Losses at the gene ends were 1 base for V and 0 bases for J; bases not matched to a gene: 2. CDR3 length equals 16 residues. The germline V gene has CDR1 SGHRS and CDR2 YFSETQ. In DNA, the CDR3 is TGCGCCAGCAGCTTGCCGACTAGCGGGAGCACAGATACGCAGTATTTT. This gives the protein CASSLPTSGSTDTQYF.

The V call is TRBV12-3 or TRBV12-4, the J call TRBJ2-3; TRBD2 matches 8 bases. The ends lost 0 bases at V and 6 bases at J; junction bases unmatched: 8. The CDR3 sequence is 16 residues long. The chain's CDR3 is CASSLATGGAVDTQYF. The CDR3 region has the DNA TGTGCCAGCAGTTTAGCGACGGGAGGGGCTGTGGATACGCAGTATTTT.

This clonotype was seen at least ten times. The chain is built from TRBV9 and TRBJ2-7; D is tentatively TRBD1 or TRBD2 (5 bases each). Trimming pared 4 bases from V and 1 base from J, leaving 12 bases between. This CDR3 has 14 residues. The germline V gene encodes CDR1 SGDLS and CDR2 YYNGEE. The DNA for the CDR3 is TGTGCCAGCAGCCTCCGGGACCGTTCCTACGAGCAGTACTTC. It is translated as CASSLRDRSYEQYF.

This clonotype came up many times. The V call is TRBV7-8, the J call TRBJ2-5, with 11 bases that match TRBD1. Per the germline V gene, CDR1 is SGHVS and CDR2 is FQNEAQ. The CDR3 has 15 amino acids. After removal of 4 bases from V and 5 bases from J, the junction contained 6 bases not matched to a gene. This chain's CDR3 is CASSSFRDRGETQYF. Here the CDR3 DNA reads TGTGCCAGCAGCTCCTTCCGGGACAGGGGGGAGACCCAGTACTTC.

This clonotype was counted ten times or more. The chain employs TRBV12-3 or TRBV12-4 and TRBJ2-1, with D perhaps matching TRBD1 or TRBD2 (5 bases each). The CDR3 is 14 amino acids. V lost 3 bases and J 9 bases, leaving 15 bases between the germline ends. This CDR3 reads CASSFPGPQSEQFF. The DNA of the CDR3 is TGTGCCAGCAGTTTCCCGGGGCCCCAGAGTGAGCAGTTCTTC.

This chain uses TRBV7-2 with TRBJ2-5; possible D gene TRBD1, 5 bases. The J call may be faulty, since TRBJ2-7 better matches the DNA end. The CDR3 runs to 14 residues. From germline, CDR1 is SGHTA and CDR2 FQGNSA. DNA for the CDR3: TGTGCCAGCAGCTTAGTTCAGGGTGGCTACGAGCAGTACTTC. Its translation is CASSLVQGGYEQYF.

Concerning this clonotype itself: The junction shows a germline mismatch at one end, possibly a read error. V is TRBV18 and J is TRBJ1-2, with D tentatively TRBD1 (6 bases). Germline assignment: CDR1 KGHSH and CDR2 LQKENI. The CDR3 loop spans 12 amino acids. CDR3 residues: CASTPTGSGYTF. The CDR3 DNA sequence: TGTGCCAGCACACCTACAGGGTCCGGCTACACCTTC.

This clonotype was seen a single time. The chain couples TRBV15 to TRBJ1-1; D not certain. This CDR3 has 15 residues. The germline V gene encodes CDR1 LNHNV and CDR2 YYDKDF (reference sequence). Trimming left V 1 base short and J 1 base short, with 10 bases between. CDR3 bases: TGTGCCACCAGCAGAGTTGAGGGCGGGAACACTGAAGCTTTCTTT. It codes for CATSRVEGGNTEAFF.

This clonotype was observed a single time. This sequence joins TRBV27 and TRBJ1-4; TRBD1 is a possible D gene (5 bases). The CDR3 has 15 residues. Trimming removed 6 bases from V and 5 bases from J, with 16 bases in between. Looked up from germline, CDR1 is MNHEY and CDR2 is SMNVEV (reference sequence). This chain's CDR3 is CASSKKTAQNEKLFF. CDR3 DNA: TGTGCCAGCAGCAAGAAGACAGCTCAAAATGAAAAACTGTTTTTT.

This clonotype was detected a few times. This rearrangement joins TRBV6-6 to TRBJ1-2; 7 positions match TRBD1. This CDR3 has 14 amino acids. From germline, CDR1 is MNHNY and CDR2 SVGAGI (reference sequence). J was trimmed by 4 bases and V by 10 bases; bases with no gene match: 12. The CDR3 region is CATIGPDRAYGYTF. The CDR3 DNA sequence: TGTGCCACCATAGGTCCCGACAGGGCCTATGGCTACACCTTC.

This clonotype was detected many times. The CDR3, as DNA: TGTGCCAGCAGTGAACGGGACTACCGGCAAGAGACCCAGTACTTC. Amino acid sequence: CASSERDYRQETQYF. The chain uses TRBV6-4 and TRBJ2-5; TRBD2 agrees at 7 bases. CDR3 size: 15 residues. The germline gives CDR1 MRHNA, CDR2 SNTAGT. V lost 3 bases and J lost 2; bases outside the gene matches: 6.

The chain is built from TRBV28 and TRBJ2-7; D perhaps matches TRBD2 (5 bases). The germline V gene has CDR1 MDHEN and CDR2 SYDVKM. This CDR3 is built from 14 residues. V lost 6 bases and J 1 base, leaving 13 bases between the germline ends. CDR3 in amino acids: CASRRGQISYEQYF. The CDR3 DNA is TGTGCCAGCAGACGGGGTCAGATATCCTACGAGCAGTACTTC.

Here the CDR3 reads CASSSPGQGSYEKYF. CDR3 sequence (DNA): TGTGCCAGCAGCTCACCGGGACAGGGATCCTACGAGAAGTACTTC. This rearrangement joins TRBV6-5 to TRBJ2-5; TRBD1 matches 9 bases. The CDR3 has 15 amino acids. V lost 6 bases and J lost 12; bases outside the gene matches: 17. Germline V gene lookup returns CDR1 MNHEY and CDR2 SVGAGI.

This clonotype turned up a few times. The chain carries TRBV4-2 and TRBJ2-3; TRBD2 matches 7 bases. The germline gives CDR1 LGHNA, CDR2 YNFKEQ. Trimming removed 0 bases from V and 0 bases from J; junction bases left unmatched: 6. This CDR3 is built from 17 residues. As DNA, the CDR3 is TGTGCCAGCAGCCAAGATCGAGCTAGCGGTAGCACAGATACGCAGTATTTT. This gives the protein CASSQDRASGSTDTQYF.

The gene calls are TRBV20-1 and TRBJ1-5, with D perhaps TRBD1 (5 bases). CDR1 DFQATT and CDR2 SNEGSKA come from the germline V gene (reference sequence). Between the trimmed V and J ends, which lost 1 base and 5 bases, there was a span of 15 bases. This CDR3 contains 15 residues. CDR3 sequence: CSARGPVIGDQPQHF. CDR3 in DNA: TGCAGTGCTAGAGGACCGGTCATAGGGGATCAGCCCCAGCATTTT.

The CDR3 sequence: CASSLITETQYF. The CDR3 nucleotides read TGTGCCAGCAGCTTAATTACAGAGACCCAGTACTTC. The chain employs TRBV11-2 and TRBJ2-5, with D hard to call. Germline CDR1 is SGHAT and CDR2 is FQNNGV. CDR3 length: 12 residues. Trimming took off 2 bases at V and 4 bases at J, with 5 bases between the two ends.

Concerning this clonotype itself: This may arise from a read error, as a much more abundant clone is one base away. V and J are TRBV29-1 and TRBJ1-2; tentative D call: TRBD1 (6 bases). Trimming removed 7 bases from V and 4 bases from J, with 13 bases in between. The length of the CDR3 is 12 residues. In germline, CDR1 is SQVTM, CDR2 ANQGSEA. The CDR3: CSARGGPYGYTF. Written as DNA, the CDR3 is TGCAGCGCCAGGGGAGGGCCCTATGGCTACACCTTC.

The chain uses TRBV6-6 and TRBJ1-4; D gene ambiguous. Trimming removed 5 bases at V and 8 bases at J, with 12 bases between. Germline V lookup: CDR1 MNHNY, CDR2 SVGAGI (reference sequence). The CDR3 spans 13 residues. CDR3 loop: CASSKNTEEKLFF. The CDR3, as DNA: TGTGCCAGCAGTAAGAATACGGAGGAAAAACTGTTTTTT.

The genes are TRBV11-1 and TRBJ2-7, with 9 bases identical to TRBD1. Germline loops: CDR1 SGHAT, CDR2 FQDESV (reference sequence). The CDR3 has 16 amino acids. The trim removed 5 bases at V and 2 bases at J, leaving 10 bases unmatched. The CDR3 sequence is CASSASGTGLTYEQYF. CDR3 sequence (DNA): TGTGCCAGCAGCGCCTCCGGGACAGGGTTGACCTACGAGCAGTACTTC.

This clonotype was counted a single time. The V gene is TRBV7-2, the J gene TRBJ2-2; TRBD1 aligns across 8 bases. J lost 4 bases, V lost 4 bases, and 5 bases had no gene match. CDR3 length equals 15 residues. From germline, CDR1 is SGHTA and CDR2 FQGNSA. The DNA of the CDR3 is TGTGCCAGCAGCTCCCGGACAGGGACCACCGGGGAGCTGTTTTTT. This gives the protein CASSSRTGTTGELFF.

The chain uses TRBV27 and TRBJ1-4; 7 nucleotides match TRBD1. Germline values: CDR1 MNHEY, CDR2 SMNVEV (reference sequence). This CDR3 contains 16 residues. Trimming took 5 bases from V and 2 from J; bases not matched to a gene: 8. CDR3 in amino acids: CASSLTRQGTNEKLFF. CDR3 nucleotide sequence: TGTGCCAGCAGTCTTACCCGACAGGGTACTAATGAAAAACTGTTTTTT.